A single sample gave rise to the 14 T cell receptor beta chains below, sequenced in a study of low-dose radiotherapy and immunotherapy resistance in tumors. Sample time point: after trial treatment. The treatment here: LDRT plus nivolumab, ipilimumab, low-dose cyclophosphamide and aspirin (RACIN trial). Primers used for first-strand cDNA, a TRAV- and TRBV-specific set, covered both alpha and beta chains. Using a constant-region primer together with a V-primer adapter, TCRs were subjected to around 20 PCR cycles of amplification. From the reads, TCRdb called clonotypes with MiXCR, one entry per CDR3 protein. The table lists 65,000 to 95,000 distinct CDR3 sequences, 15% to 20% of them singletons. The source material was PBMCs, sampled after low-dose radiotherapy plus immunotherapy. Receptors originate from a male donor with prostate cancer.

This clonotype was observed many times. The chain joins TRBV27 to TRBJ1-1; D possibly corresponds to TRBD1 (6 bases). The CDR3 length is 14 residues. CDR1 MNHEY and CDR2 SMNVEV come from the germline V gene (reference sequence). V lost 5 bases and J lost 6, with 16 bases in between. CDR3 coding DNA: TGTGCCAGCAGTCCGCAGGGGCTCACCCCTGAAGCTTTCTTT. It is translated as CASSPQGLTPEAFF.

This clonotype appeared many times. For the CDR3, the DNA is TGTGCCAGCACCGGGCAGCTGGCCGGCTACACCTTC. Translating it yields CASTGQLAGYTF. The chain couples TRBV28 to TRBJ1-2; D remains ambiguous. Between the trimmed V and J ends, which lost 7 bases and 8 bases, there was a span of 14 bases. The CDR3 contains 12 residues. Germline V gene data show CDR1 as MDHEN and CDR2 as SYDVKM.

This clonotype was counted ten times or more. The rearrangement joins TRBV7-2 to TRBJ2-3, with 7 bases aligning to TRBD2. The CDR3 consists of 15 residues. The germline V gene has CDR1 SGHTA and CDR2 FQGNSA. V was pared by 5 bases and J by 0 bases, with 5 bases of the junction left unmatched. CDR3 residues: CASSQTSRSTDTQYF. The CDR3 DNA reads TGTGCCAGCAGCCAGACTAGCAGAAGCACAGATACGCAGTATTTT.

This clonotype was found many times. The J gene is TRBJ2-7, the V gene TRBV7-2; 10 bases align to TRBD2. Germline loops: CDR1 SGHTA, CDR2 FQGNSA. V trimming: 5 bases; J trimming: 6 bases; junction bases outside the gene matches: 4. The CDR3 runs to 13 residues. The CDR3 is CASSTWTSGEQYF. CDR3 nucleotide sequence: TGTGCCAGCAGCACCTGGACTAGCGGCGAGCAGTACTTC.

This clonotype was recorded at least ten times. The chain couples TRBV5-1 to TRBJ1-5, with D unclear. Germline V gene lookup returns CDR1 SGHRS and CDR2 YFSETQ. The CDR3 runs 15 residues. With 1 base removed from V and 6 bases from J, the gap between germline ends came to 14 bases. For the CDR3, the DNA is TGCGCCAGCAGCTTGTCTGCGGGCGAAGGTCAGCCCCAGCATTTT. It translates to CASSLSAGEGQPQHF.

The CDR3 here is CSGAGATNEKLFF. The CDR3 DNA is TGCAGCGGGGCAGGGGCAACTAATGAAAAACTGTTTTTT. The J gene is TRBJ1-4, the V gene TRBV29-1, with D possibly matching TRBD1 (6 bases). CDR1 is SQVTM, CDR2 ANQGSEA, per germline. This CDR3 spans 13 amino acids. Trimming took off 7 bases at V and 0 bases at J, with 9 bases between the two ends.

The chain has TRBV12-3 or TRBV12-4 and TRBJ2-1, with unresolved D. Trimming removed 4 bases at V and 0 bases at J, with 7 bases between. CDR3 size: 14 residues. The chain's CDR3 is CASSSPRSYNEQFF. In DNA, the CDR3 is TGTGCCAGCAGTTCACCCCGCTCCTACAATGAGCAGTTCTTC.

This clonotype was observed many times. The V gene is TRBV24-1, the J gene TRBJ2-1; D possibly corresponds to TRBD2 (6 bases). V was cut by 0 bases and J by 6 bases, with 11 bases left in between. The CDR3 has 15 residues. Germline assignment: CDR1 KGHDR and CDR2 SFDVKD. CDR3 nucleotides: TGTGCCACCAGTGATTTGCCAGGGAGGCCCAATGAGCAGTTCTTC. Translating it yields CATSDLPGRPNEQFF.

In this sample, this clonotype turned up many times. This rearrangement joins TRBV11-1 to TRBJ2-7, with D possibly being TRBD2 (5 bases). This CDR3 comprises 16 residues. V was clipped by 4 bases and J by 2 bases, with 18 bases between them. The V gene's germline CDR1 is SGHAT and CDR2 FQDESV (reference sequence). CDR3 coding DNA: TGTGCCAGCAGCTCGGAGACGGACTTATCTACCTACGAGCAGTACTTC. The encoded protein is CASSSETDLSTYEQYF.

This clonotype was detected many times. The chain uses TRBV21-1 and TRBJ1-2; the listed D gene, TRBD1, was not tested against the DNA. TRBV21-1 counts as a pseudogene. This CDR3 is built from 15 residues. The CDR3 DNA sequence: TGTGCCAGCAGCCCCCTCGGCGAGGGGGCAGGCGGCTACACCTTC. It translates to CASSPLGEGAGGYTF.

Many counts were recorded for this clonotype. The rearrangement uses TRBV24-1 and TRBJ2-4, with a tentative D call TRBD2 (6 bases). The CDR3 sequence is 15 residues long. Germline loops: CDR1 KGHDR, CDR2 SFDVKD. Between the trimmed V and J ends, which lost 9 bases and 0 bases, there was a span of 14 bases. CDR3: CATAGLPIAKNIQYF. CDR3 nucleotide sequence: TGTGCCACCGCGGGACTCCCGATAGCCAAAAACATTCAGTACTTC.

This clonotype was seen at least ten times. The V gene is TRBV20-1, the J gene TRBJ2-7, with D hard to call. CDR1 is DFQATT, CDR2 SNEGSKA, per germline (reference sequence). Trimming pared 2 bases from V and 3 bases from J, leaving 14 bases between. The length of the CDR3 is 14 residues. The CDR3 bases are TGCAGTGCTAGATTTGTGGACGCGCGCTACGAGCAGTACTTC. Protein: CSARFVDARYEQYF.

The chain is built from TRBV11-2 and TRBJ2-4; D not resolved. There are 11 residues in the CDR3. Germline lookup yields CDR1 SGHAT and CDR2 FQNNGV. V dropped 5 bases and J dropped 10 bases, with 9 bases sitting between them. The CDR3 DNA sequence: TGTGCCAGCAGCGCGGACCTTATTCAGTACTTC. This codes for CASSADLIQYF.

This clonotype was seen many times. The chain uses TRBV7-2 and TRBJ2-1, with D perhaps TRBD1 (5 bases). Germline assignment: CDR1 SGHTA and CDR2 FQGNSA. V dropped 6 bases and J dropped 2 bases, with 17 bases sitting between them. The length of the CDR3 is 16 residues. CDR3 loop: CASSVQDTITYNEQFF. In DNA, the CDR3 is TGTGCCAGCAGTGTCCAGGACACCATAACCTACAATGAGCAGTTCTTC.